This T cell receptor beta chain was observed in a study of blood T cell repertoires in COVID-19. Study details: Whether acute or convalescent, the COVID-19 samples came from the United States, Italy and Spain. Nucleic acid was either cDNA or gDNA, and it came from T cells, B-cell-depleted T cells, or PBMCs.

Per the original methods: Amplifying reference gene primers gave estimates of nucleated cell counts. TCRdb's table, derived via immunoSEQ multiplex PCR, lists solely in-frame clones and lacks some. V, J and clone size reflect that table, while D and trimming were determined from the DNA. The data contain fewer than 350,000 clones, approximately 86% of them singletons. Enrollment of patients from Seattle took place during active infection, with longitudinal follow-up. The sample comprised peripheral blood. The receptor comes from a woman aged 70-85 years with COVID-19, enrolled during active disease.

DNA for the CDR3: TGTGCCAGCAGTTTATGGACCAGGGGGAACGGTGGCTACACCTTC. This encodes CASSLWTRGNGGYTF. The V gene is TRBV28, the J gene TRBJ1-2; 7 nucleotides line up with TRBD1. With V trimmed by 0 bases and J by 7 bases, 8 bases remained unmatched. Per the germline V gene, CDR1 is MDHEN and CDR2 is SYDVKM. The CDR3 is made up of 15 amino acids.